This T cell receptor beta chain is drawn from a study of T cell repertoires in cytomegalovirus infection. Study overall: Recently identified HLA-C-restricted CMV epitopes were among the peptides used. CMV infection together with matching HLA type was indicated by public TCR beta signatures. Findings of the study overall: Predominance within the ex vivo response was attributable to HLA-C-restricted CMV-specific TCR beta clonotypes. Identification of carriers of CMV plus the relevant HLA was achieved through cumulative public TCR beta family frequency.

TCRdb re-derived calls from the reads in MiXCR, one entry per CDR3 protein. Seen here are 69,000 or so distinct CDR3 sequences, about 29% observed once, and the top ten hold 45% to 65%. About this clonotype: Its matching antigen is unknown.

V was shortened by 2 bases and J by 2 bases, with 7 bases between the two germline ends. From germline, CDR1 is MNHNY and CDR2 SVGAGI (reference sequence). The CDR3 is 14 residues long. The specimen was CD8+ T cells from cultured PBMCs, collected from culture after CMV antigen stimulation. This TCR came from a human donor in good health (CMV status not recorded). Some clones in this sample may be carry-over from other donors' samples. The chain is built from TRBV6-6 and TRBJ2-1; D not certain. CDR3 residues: CASSYASPYNEQFF. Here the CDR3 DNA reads TGTGCCAGCAGTTACGCCTCCCCCTACAATGAGCAGTTCTTC.